This entry concerns a single T cell receptor beta chain. This entry comes from a study of OX40 agonist ivuxolimab in advanced cancers. Germline CDR1 and CDR2: MDHEN and SYDVKM. This CDR3 has 14 residues. The germline V and J ends were trimmed by 3 bases and 9 bases, with 15 bases remaining between them. Profiled with immunoSEQ multiplex PCR; TCRdb holds only in-frame clones, not every one. This sample has 25,000 to 35,000 clones; roughly 84% occur once, and the top ten carry roughly 26%. Here the sequenced sample was CD4+ or CD8+ T cells sorted from blood, taken in a trial of the OX40 agonist ivuxolimab. The clonotype originates from an adult with an advanced solid tumor such as melanoma, head and neck, liver or kidney cancer. The chain is built from TRBV28 and TRBJ2-1; a weak D match, TRBD2 (5 bases). CDR3 in DNA: TGTGCCAGCAGTTTGTCGCCTGAACTAGGTGAGCAGTTCTTC. This gives the protein CASSLSPELGEQFF.